The 8 T cell receptor beta chains listed next were all sequenced from one sample in a study of blood T cell repertoires in COVID-19 (dated by TCRdb to the early 2020s). Libraries were built with the immunoSEQ multiplex PCR assay. TCRdb stores this immuneACCESS table with in-frame sequences only. Part of the clones is absent; in the studies checked, under half of the shortfall reflects unresolved V genes, and no reason is known for the rest. This sample gives approximately 180,000 clones in total; approximately 83% of them show up just once. The top ten constitute roughly 9.8% of the sample. The sequencing sample was made of peripheral blood. All receptors derive from a human donor with active or convalescent COVID-19. The donor label of this sample is uncertain.

This chain joins TRBV18 and TRBJ2-3, with D perhaps TRBD1 (9 bases). Trimming removed 6 bases from V and 0 bases from J, with 25 bases in between. CDR1 is KGHSH and CDR2 is LQKENI in the germline V gene. This CDR3 spans 19 amino acids. The CDR3 DNA follows: TGTGCCAGCTCCCCTCGACAGGGGGGACTAGTGGGGAGCACAGATACGCAGTATTTT. Amino acids: CASSPRQGGLVGSTDTQYF.

The chain carries TRBV6-6 and TRBJ1-1; 11 bases are shared with TRBD1. This CDR3 region has 14 residues. Germline lookup yields CDR1 MNHNY and CDR2 SVGAGI (reference sequence). The trim removed 11 bases at V and 6 bases at J, leaving 11 bases unmatched. The CDR3 loop is CAARGTGGNAEAFF. DNA of the CDR3: TGTGCCGCAAGGGGGACAGGGGGTAACGCTGAAGCTTTCTTT.

This clone turned up a few times. The chain joins TRBV5-1 to TRBJ1-2; 7 bases match TRBD1. The germline V gene encodes CDR1 SGHRS and CDR2 YFSETQ. Trimming took 1 base from V and 10 from J; bases not matched to a gene: 10. This CDR3 contains 14 residues. The CDR3 region is CASSLQPGTVDYTF. CDR3 in DNA: TGCGCCAGCAGCTTGCAACCCGGGACAGTCGACTACACCTTC.

The CDR3 DNA reads as TGTGCCAGCAGCCAAGATAGGGGTTATGGCTCCCGGCCCTACGAGCAGTACTTC. It specifies CASSQDRGYGSRPYEQYF. The chain has TRBV14 and TRBJ2-7, with D maybe TRBD1 (5 bases). The CDR3 is made up of 18 amino acids. Germline loops: CDR1 SGHDN, CDR2 FVKESK. V gave up 0 bases and J gave up 2 bases, with 20 bases separating them.

Concerning this clone: One end of the junction does not line up with germline, which may come from a read error. The chain uses TRBV18 and TRBJ1-2; weak D call: TRBD1 (5 bases). The CDR3 is made up of 15 amino acids. Germline-derived CDR1 and CDR2 are KGHSH and LQKENI. The CDR3 coding sequence is TGTGCCAGCTCCCCACCGGGACTTACCGTCTATGGCTACACCTTC. Its protein product is CASSPPGLTVYGYTF.

The V call is TRBV18, the J call TRBJ1-6, with 7 positions matching TRBD1. Germline CDR1 KGHSH, CDR2 LQKENI. The CDR3 is made up of 15 amino acids. J was trimmed by 7 bases and V by 3 bases; bases with no gene match: 6. The CDR3 sequence is CASSPPRDRNSPLHF. The CDR3 coding sequence is TGTGCCAGCTCACCCCCCCGGGACAGAAATTCACCCCTCCACTTT.

The rearrangement joins TRBV9 to TRBJ1-2, with 9 bases identical to TRBD1. The CDR3 runs to 14 residues. Germline CDR1 and CDR2: SGDLS and YYNGEE. The V gene end was trimmed by 3 bases and the J gene end by 4 bases; junction bases not matched to a gene: 4. The CDR3, as DNA: TGTGCCAGCAGCGGGGACAGGGAGACCTATGGCTACACCTTC. This translates into CASSGDRETYGYTF. Full variable domain (rest looked up from reference TRBV9 and TRBJ1-2): DSGVTQTPKHLITATGQRVTLRCSPRSGDLSVYWYQQSLDQGLQFLIQYYNGEERAKGNILERFSAQQFPDLHSELNLSSLELGDSALYFCASSGDRETYGYTFGSGTRLTVV.

The chain uses TRBV12-3 or TRBV12-4 and TRBJ2-1, with 10 nucleotides matching TRBD2. The CDR3 totals 13 residues. CDR3 in amino acids: CAVAGGSYNEQFF. The DNA of the CDR3 is TGTGCTGTAGCGGGGGGTTCCTACAATGAGCAGTTCTTC.